This TCR beta chain was sequenced during a study of blood T cell repertoires in COVID-19. This clone was detected only a few times. Clones were sequenced by immunoSEQ multiplex PCR, and TCRdb holds only the in-frame ones, with some missing. The sample holds 300,000 to 400,000 clones; roughly 88% are singletons and the top ten take approximately 1%. Participants spanned ages roughly 18 to 90 years and resided in about 25 US areas. Cohorts were based on clinical histories the participants reported. The CDR3 spans 13 residues. Trimming took 5 bases from V and 8 from J, leaving 15 bases between them. Germline CDR1 and CDR2: SGHTA and FQGNSA.

Sequencing used PBMCs or T cells enriched from blood (not recorded which). The receptor comes from a woman aged 30 to 39 with acute COVID-19. V is TRBV7-2 and J is TRBJ1-2, with a weak D call TRBD1 (6 bases). Written as DNA, the CDR3 is TGTGCCAGCAGCAACACAGGGAAGCCGGGCTACACCTTC. This codes for CASSNTGKPGYTF.